This TCR beta chain stems from a study of Ad26.COV2.S vaccination and SARS-CoV-2 variants. Findings of the study overall: An underestimation of total T cell responses may have resulted from the TCR breadth and depth analyses.

Treatment noted: 15 to 20 received Ad26.COV2.S at low or high dose, single or two shots; 5 received placebo; per-sample allocation not given. Specimen acquisition occurred on day 63 following the initial vaccine or placebo injection. The individual, an adult aged 18-55 years, was a donor in Boston. CDR3 size: 16 residues. J gave up 1 base and V 1 base, and 6 bases lay outside the gene matches. Germline loops: CDR1 LGHDT, CDR2 YNNKEL (reference sequence). Notes on this clone: The antigen is not known.

Clones were sequenced by immunoSEQ multiplex PCR, and TCRdb holds only the in-frame ones, with some missing. The sample includes about 480,000 clones, roughly 85% of them seen just once. This rearrangement joins TRBV3-1 (or the pseudogene TRBV3-2) to TRBJ2-5, with 7 nucleotides matching TRBD1. The input for sequencing was peripheral blood, taken in a trial of Ad26.COV2.S vaccine versus placebo. The clonotype was recovered from a person between 18 and 65 years old who received the Ad26.COV2.S COVID-19 vaccine or a placebo. For the CDR3, the DNA is TGTGCCAGCAGCCAAGCCGGGACAGAAAGCCAAGAGACCCAGTACTTC. Its protein product is CASSQAGTESQETQYF.